The 26 T cell receptor beta chains presented below share a single source sample, sequenced in a study of cytotoxic CD8 clonotypes in ibrutinib-treated CLL. The repertoire was sequenced with immunoSEQ multiplex PCR; TCRdb's copy has only in-frame clones and lacks some. The sample includes roughly 54,000 clones, more than 55% of them seen just once. The sample in question was PBMCs, obtained after 24 months of ibrutinib treatment. These receptors all stem from a human donor with chronic lymphocytic leukemia.

The chain carries TRBV5-1 and TRBJ2-3, with 9 bases matching TRBD1. Germline V gives CDR1 SGHRS, CDR2 YFSETQ. This CDR3 is 15 amino acids long. J gave up 2 bases and V 1 base, and 2 bases lay outside the gene matches. CDR3 residues: CASSLTGGITDTQYF. Here the CDR3 DNA reads TGCGCCAGCAGCTTGACAGGGGGCATCACAGATACGCAGTATTTT.

As regards this clone: A much larger clone is a single base away; this may be a read error. The same CDR3 also results from other DNA sequences found in this sample. The J gene is TRBJ1-5, the V gene TRBV7-9; D call uncertain. V dropped 3 bases and J dropped 0 bases, with 3 bases sitting between them. Germline V CDR1 and CDR2: SEHNR, FQNEAQ (reference sequence). This CDR3 comprises 13 residues. In DNA form, the CDR3 reads TGTGCCAGCAGCTTGGCTAGCAATCAGCCCCAGCATTTT. Protein sequence: CASSLASNQPQHF.

The J gene is TRBJ1-5, the V gene TRBV6-1; 7 nucleotides agree with TRBD1. The trim removed 0 bases at V and 7 bases at J, leaving 6 bases unmatched. CDR1 is MNHNS and CDR2 is SASEGT in the germline V gene. The CDR3 runs to 15 residues. In DNA, the CDR3 is TGTGCCAGCAGTGAAGCTGTGGGCAGGGGGCAGCCCCAGCATTTT. Its translation is CASSEAVGRGQPQHF.

This clone was seen only a few times. V gene TRBV2 combines with J gene TRBJ2-7, with 8 bases aligning to TRBD2. V lost 6 bases to trimming and J lost 2 bases; unmatched junction nucleotides: 6. Germline V gene lookup returns CDR1 SNHLY and CDR2 FYNNEI. This CDR3 has 14 amino acids. The CDR3: CASRDGGVTYEQYF. CDR3 DNA sequence: TGTGCCAGCAGGGACGGGGGGGTAACCTACGAGCAGTACTTC.

This chain links TRBV19 with TRBJ1-6, with 8 positions matching TRBD1. V gave up 6 bases and J gave up 6 bases; unmatched junction bases: 4. CDR3 length equals 14 residues. The germline V gene has CDR1 LNHDA and CDR2 SQIVND (reference sequence). The CDR3 is CASRDRASNSPLHF. The CDR3, as DNA: TGTGCCAGTAGGGACAGGGCGAGTAATTCACCCCTCCACTTT.

This clone has more than one count but fewer than ten. This chain links TRBV2 with TRBJ1-2; the D gene is possibly TRBD1 (5 bases). V was clipped by 1 base and J by 5 bases, with 11 bases between them. The CDR3 contains 14 residues. Germline CDR1 and CDR2: SNHLY and FYNNEI. The CDR3 reads CASSEVGTEYGYTF. DNA for the CDR3: TGTGCCAGCAGTGAAGTTGGGACTGAATATGGCTACACCTTC.

This clone was observed once. This chain links TRBV5-8 with TRBJ2-4; D possibly matches TRBD1 or TRBD2 (7 bases each). V lost 2 bases, J lost 6 bases, and 15 bases lay in between. The CDR3 length is 15 residues. Germline assignment: CDR1 SGHTS and CDR2 YDEGEE. CDR3 nucleotides: TGTGCCAGCAGCTTTACAGGGGAGGGTCCAAACATTCAGTACTTC. As protein: CASSFTGEGPNIQYF.

The rearrangement links TRBV5-6 to TRBJ2-5; D remains unclear. Trimming pared 4 bases from V and 5 bases from J, leaving 6 bases between. The CDR3 sequence is 11 residues long. The germline gives CDR1 SGHDT, CDR2 YYEEEE. For the CDR3, the DNA is TGTGCCAGCAGCGTTAGGGAGACCCAGTACTTC. Protein: CASSVRETQYF.

The genes are TRBV5-4 and TRBJ1-1, with 7 bases lining up with TRBD1. There are 13 residues in the CDR3. Losses at the gene ends were 3 bases for V and 7 bases for J; bases not matched to a gene: 6. Germline assignment: CDR1 SGHNT and CDR2 YYREEE (reference sequence). DNA of the CDR3: TGTGCCAGCAGCTCAAAACAGGGGAATGAAGCTTTCTTT. Translation gives CASSSKQGNEAFF.

The CDR3 loop reads CASSFGTGISDTQYF. The CDR3 DNA reads as TGCGCCAGCAGCTTTGGCACAGGGATTTCAGATACGCAGTATTTT. This rearrangement joins TRBV5-1 to TRBJ2-3; D is possibly TRBD1 (6 bases). The CDR3 consists of 15 residues. V was clipped by 2 bases and J by 4 bases, with 14 bases between them. Germline CDR1 is SGHRS and CDR2 is YFSETQ.

The rearrangement joins TRBV5-4 to TRBJ2-4; tentatively, D is TRBD1 (6 bases). V dropped 5 bases and J dropped 8 bases, with 11 bases sitting between them. Germline CDR1 SGHNT, CDR2 YYREEE (reference sequence). The CDR3 totals 12 residues. This chain's CDR3 is CASREQGDIQYF. The CDR3 DNA sequence: TGTGCCAGCAGAGAACAGGGTGACATTCAGTACTTC. The whole variable domain, remainder taken from reference TRBV5-4 and TRBJ2-4, is ETGVTQSPTHLIKTRGQQVTLRCSSQSGHNTVSWYQQALGQGPQFIFQYYREEENGRGNFPPRFSGLQFPNYSSELNVNALELDDSALYLCASREQGDIQYFGAGTRLSVL.

The chain employs TRBV2 and TRBJ2-4, with unresolved D. Per the germline V gene, CDR1 is SNHLY and CDR2 is FYNNEI. This CDR3 is 15 amino acids long. Trimming removed 8 bases at V and 5 bases at J, with 19 bases between. The CDR3, as DNA: TGTGCCAGCTCCAAGCTCCAAGGAACTGAAAACATTCAGTACTTC. Translating it yields CASSKLQGTENIQYF.

The CDR3 protein is CASSRDSSLNTEAFF. The CDR3 DNA is TGTGCCAGCAGTCGGGACAGCTCTTTGAACACTGAAGCTTTCTTT. The chain is built from TRBV6-5 and TRBJ1-1; TRBD1 matches 7 bases. The trim removed 5 bases at V and 0 bases at J, leaving 6 bases unmatched. Germline V gene sequence: CDR1 MNHEY, CDR2 SVGAGI. CDR3 length equals 15 residues.

This CDR3 reads CASSLKPGGYEQYF. The CDR3 nucleotides are TGTGCCAGCAGCTTAAAACCAGGGGGCTACGAGCAGTACTTC. This chain joins TRBV11-2 and TRBJ2-7; TRBD1 matches 7 bases. V was pared by 2 bases and J by 3 bases, with 4 bases of the junction left unmatched. The germline gives CDR1 SGHAT, CDR2 FQNNGV. This CDR3 is 14 amino acids long. Full variable domain (outside the CDR3, taken from reference TRBV11-2 and TRBJ2-7): EAGVAQSPRYKIIEKRQSVAFWCNPISGHATLYWYQQILGQGPKLLIQFQNNGVVDDSQLPKDRFSAERLKGVDSTLKIQPAKLEDSAVYLCASSLKPGGYEQYFGPGTRLTVT.

The chain carries TRBV19 and TRBJ2-5; 9 bases align to TRBD1. The J segment lost 1 base and the V segment lost 5 bases, leaving 5 bases of the junction unmatched. The CDR3 loop spans 15 amino acids. The germline V gene encodes CDR1 LNHDA and CDR2 SQIVND (reference sequence). The CDR3, as DNA: TGTGCCAGTAGTGCCGGGACAGGGTTCCAAGAGACCCAGTACTTC. Amino acids: CASSAGTGFQETQYF.

The V gene is TRBV25-1, the J gene TRBJ2-2, with D perhaps TRBD1 (5 bases). The CDR3 consists of 13 residues. V was pared by 4 bases and J by 5 bases, with 8 bases between. Germline CDR1 MGHDK, CDR2 SYGVNS. DNA of the CDR3: TGTGCCAGCAGTGTATCAGGGACCGGGGAGCTGTTTTTT. Translation gives CASSVSGTGELFF.

The V gene is TRBV5-4, the J gene TRBJ2-4; perhaps TRBD2 as D (6 bases). Germline CDR1 is SGHNT and CDR2 is YYREEE (reference sequence). V lost 4 bases and J 7 bases, leaving 18 bases between the germline ends. This CDR3 region has 15 residues. This chain's CDR3 is CASSLSPGVENIQYF. The CDR3 DNA reads TGTGCCAGCAGCCTCAGCCCGGGGGTTGAGAACATTCAGTACTTC.

V and J are TRBV29-1 and TRBJ1-3; unclear D gene. The CDR3 is 12 amino acids. Trimming removed 2 bases from V and 2 bases from J, with 4 bases in between. CDR1 is SQVTM, CDR2 ANQGSEA, per germline. CDR3 in DNA: TGCAGCGTTGAACCGCCTGGAAACACCATATATTTT. Its protein product is CSVEPPGNTIYF.

J is TRBJ2-2 and V is TRBV2; TRBD2 matches at 7 bases. CDR3 length: 15 residues. Germline CDR1 is SNHLY and CDR2 is FYNNEI. V lost 6 bases to trimming and J lost 1 base; unmatched junction nucleotides: 5. DNA for the CDR3: TGTGCCAGCAGCAAAGGGGAGGGGAACACCGGGGAGCTGTTTTTT. It is translated as CASSKGEGNTGELFF.

The rearrangement joins TRBV6-4 to TRBJ2-3; no clear D gene. Germline CDR1 MRHNA, CDR2 SNTAGT. This CDR3 has 15 amino acids. The ends were cut back, 3 bases at V and 4 bases at J, with 14 bases in the middle. The CDR3 region has the DNA TGTGCCAGCAGTGATACTTCCATACGGGCAGATACGCAGTATTTT. Amino acid sequence: CASSDTSIRADTQYF.

The V call is TRBV10-2, the J call TRBJ2-2; D remains ambiguous. The CDR3 runs 13 residues. In germline, CDR1 is WSHSY, CDR2 SAAADI. Trimming took off 7 bases at V and 6 bases at J, with 12 bases between the two ends. In nucleotides, the CDR3 is TGCGCCAGCAATGGGGATGCACCCGGGGAGCTGTTTTTT. Amino acid sequence: CASNGDAPGELFF.

The CDR3 spells CASSLDTFTDTQYF. The CDR3 DNA reads as TGTGCCAGCAGCTTGGACACCTTCACAGATACGCAGTATTTT. The genes are TRBV5-4 and TRBJ2-3, with D hard to call. V was shortened by 0 bases and J by 2 bases, with 7 bases between the two germline ends. CDR3 length equals 14 residues. CDR1 is SGHNT, CDR2 YYREEE, per germline (reference sequence).

This rearrangement joins TRBV6-1 to TRBJ1-6; the D is unclear. The CDR3 extends over 11 amino acids. Germline CDR1 and CDR2: MNHNS and SASEGT. The germline V and J ends were trimmed by 8 bases and 8 bases, with 7 bases remaining between them. The DNA for the CDR3 is TGTGCCAGCGAATTCGATTCACCCCTCCACTTT. Translated: CASEFDSPLHF.

In its sample, this clone was seen once. This chain uses TRBV6-1 with TRBJ1-5; the D gene is possibly TRBD1 (5 bases). This CDR3 spans 16 amino acids. Germline CDR1 is MNHNS and CDR2 is SASEGT. The V end was cut by 2 bases, the J end by 5 bases, with 16 bases between. Written as DNA, the CDR3 is TGTGCCAGCAGTGAAAGGGTCAGGGAGTTTGATCAGCCCCAGCATTTT. This encodes CASSERVREFDQPQHF.

This chain uses TRBV6-1 with TRBJ2-7; 9 bases line up with TRBD1. The CDR3 loop spans 15 amino acids. Trimming took 5 bases from V and 4 from J; bases not matched to a gene: 9. Germline V gene lookup returns CDR1 MNHNS and CDR2 SASEGT. The CDR3 region has the DNA TGTGCCAGCAGTCCAACGGGACAGGGTCTTTACGAGCAGTACTTC. Its protein is CASSPTGQGLYEQYF.

The chain recombines TRBV10-3 with TRBJ1-1, with 10 bases aligning to TRBD1. Germline V gene lookup returns CDR1 ENHRY and CDR2 SYGVKD. The V and J ends lost 0 bases and 4 bases, in that order; junction bases with no gene match: 2. The CDR3 is 15 residues long. The CDR3 DNA reads as TGTGCCATCAGTGAGTCCCGGACAGGGGGCACTGAAGCTTTCTTT. Encoded protein: CAISESRTGGTEAFF.